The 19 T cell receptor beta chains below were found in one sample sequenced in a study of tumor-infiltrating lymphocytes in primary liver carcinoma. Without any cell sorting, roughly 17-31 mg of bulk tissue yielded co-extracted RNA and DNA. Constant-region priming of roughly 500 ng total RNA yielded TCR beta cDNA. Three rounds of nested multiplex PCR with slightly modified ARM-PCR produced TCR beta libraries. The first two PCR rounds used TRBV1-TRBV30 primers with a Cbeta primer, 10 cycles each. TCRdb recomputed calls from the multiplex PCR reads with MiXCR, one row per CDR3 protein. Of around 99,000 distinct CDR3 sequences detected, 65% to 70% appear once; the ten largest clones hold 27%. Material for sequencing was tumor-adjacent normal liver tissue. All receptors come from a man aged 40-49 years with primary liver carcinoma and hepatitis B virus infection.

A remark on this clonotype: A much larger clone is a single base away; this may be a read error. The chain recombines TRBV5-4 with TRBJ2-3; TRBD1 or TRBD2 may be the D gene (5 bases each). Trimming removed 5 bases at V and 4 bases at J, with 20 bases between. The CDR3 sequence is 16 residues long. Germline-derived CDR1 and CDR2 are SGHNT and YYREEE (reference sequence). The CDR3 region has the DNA TGTGCCAGCAGGACCTCCGGGGCAGGTGTGGCAGATACGCAGTATTTT. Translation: CASRTSGAGVADTQYF.

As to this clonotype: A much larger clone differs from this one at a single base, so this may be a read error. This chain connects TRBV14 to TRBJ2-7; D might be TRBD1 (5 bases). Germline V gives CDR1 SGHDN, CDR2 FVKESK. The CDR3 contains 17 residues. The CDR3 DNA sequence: TGTACCAGCAGCCAAGATGTTCTAGGGGCAGTTCCCTACGAGCAGTACTTC. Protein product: CTSSQDVLGAVPYEQYF.

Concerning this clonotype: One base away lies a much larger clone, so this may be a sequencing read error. This CDR3 reads CASSPGQAGPPLHF. The CDR3, as DNA: TGTGCCAGCAGCCCCGGACAGGCTGGTCCACCCCTCCACTTT. The rearrangement joins TRBV5-4 to TRBJ1-6; 7 positions match TRBD1. The trim removed 4 bases at V and 11 bases at J, leaving 9 bases unmatched. CDR3 length equals 14 residues. From germline, CDR1 is SGHNT and CDR2 YYREEE (reference sequence).

The CDR3 nucleotides read TGTGCCAGCAGCCGGGGGCTGTCTAGCGAGAACACCGGGGAGCTGTTTTTT. It yields the protein CASSRGLSSENTGELFF. The chain is built from TRBV7-9 and TRBJ2-2; D tentatively fits TRBD1 or TRBD2 (6 bases each). Germline V gives CDR1 SEHNR, CDR2 FQNEAQ (reference sequence). This CDR3 is 17 amino acids long. Trimming left V 5 bases short and J 1 base short, with 17 bases between.

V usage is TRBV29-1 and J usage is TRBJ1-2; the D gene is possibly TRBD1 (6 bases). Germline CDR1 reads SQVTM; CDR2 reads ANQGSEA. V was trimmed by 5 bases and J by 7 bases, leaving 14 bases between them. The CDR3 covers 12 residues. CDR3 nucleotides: TGCAGCGTTAGGGGGAGTTCGAGTGGCTACACCTTC. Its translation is CSVRGSSSGYTF. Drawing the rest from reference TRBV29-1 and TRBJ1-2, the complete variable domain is SAVISQKPSRDICQRGTSLTIQCQVDSQVTMMFWYRQQPGQSLTLIATANQGSEATYESGFVIDKFPISRPNLTFSTLTVSNMSPEDSSIYLCSVRGSSSGYTFGSGTRLTVV.

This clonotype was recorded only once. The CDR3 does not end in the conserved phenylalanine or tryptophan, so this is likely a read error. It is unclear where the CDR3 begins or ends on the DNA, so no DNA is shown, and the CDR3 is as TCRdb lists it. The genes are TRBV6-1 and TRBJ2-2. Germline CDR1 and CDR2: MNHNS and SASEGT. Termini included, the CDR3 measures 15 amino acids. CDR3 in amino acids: CASSEELAVTGELFL.

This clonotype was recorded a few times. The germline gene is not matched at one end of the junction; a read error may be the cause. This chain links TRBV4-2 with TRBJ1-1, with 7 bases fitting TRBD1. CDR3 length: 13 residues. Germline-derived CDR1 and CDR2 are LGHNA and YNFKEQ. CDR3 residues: CTSSHPTGDEAFF. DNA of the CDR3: TGTACCAGTAGCCACCCCACAGGGGATGAAGCTTTCTTT.

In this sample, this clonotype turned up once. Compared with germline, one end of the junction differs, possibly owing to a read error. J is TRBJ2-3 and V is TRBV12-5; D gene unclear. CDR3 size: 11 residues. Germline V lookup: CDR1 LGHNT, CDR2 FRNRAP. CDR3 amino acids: CASDLGDTQYF. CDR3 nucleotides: TGCGCTAGTGATTTGGGCGATACGCAGTATTTT.

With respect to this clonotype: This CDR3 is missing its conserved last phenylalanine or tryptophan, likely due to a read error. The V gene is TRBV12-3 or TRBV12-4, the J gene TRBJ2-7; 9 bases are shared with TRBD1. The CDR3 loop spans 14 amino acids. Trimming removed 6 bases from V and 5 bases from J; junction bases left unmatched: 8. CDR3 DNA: TGTGCCAGCAGCACAGGGGGCCCCAGGAACGAGCAGTACTTA. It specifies CASSTGGPRNEQYL.

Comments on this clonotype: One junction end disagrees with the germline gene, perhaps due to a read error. The CDR3 loop is CAGSTLSRRLQETQYF. CDR3 nucleotides: TGTGCCGGCAGCACCCTTAGCAGGAGGCTTCAAGAGACCCAGTACTTC. This chain links TRBV5-4 with TRBJ2-5, with TRBD2 as a possible D gene (5 bases). Germline loops: CDR1 SGHNT, CDR2 YYREEE (reference sequence). The length of the CDR3 is 16 residues. Supplemented by reference TRBV5-4 and TRBJ2-5, the full variable domain reads ETGVTQSPTHLIKTRGQQVTLRCSSQSGHNTVSWYQQALGQGPQFIFQYYREEENGRGNFPPRFSGLQFPNYSSELNVNALELDDSALYLCAGSTLSRRLQETQYFGPGTRLLVL.

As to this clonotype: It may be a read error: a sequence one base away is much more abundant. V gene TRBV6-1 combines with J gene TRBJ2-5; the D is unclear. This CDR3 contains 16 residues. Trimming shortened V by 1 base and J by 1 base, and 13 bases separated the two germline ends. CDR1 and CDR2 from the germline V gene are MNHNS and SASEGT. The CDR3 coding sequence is TGTGCCAGCAGTGAAGACTGGGCAGCCTTCCAAGAGACCCAGTACTTC. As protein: CASSEDWAAFQETQYF.

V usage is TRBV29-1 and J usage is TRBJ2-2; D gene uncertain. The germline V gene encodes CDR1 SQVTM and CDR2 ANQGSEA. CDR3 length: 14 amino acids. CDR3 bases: TGCAGTGCCCCCCCTGGGGTGACCACCGGGGAGCTGTTTTTT. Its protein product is CSAPPGVTTGELFF.

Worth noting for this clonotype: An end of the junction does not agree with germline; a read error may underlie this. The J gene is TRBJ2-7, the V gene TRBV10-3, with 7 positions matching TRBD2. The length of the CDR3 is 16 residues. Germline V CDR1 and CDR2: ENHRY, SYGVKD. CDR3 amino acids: CGISGTSGTIPYEQYF. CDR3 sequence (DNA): TGTGGCATCAGTGGGACCAGCGGGACCATACCCTACGAGCAGTACTTC.

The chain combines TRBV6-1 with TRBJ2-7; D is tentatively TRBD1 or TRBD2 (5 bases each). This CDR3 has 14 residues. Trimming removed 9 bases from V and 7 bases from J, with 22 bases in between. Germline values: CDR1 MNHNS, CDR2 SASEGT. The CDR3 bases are TGTGCCAGTACCATCCTAGGTGGGACCCTAGAGCAGTACTTC. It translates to CASTILGGTLEQYF.

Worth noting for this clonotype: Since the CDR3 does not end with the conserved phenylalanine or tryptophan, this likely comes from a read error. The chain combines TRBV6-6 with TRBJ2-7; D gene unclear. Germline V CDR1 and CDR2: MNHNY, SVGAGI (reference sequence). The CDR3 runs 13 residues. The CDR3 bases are TGTACCAGCGCCAAAGACGTAACCTACGAGCAGTACTTG. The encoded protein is CTSAKDVTYEQYL.

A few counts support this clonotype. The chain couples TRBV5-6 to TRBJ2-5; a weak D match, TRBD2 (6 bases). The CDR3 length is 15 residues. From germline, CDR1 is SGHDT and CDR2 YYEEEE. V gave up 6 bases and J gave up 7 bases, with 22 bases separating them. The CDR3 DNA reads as TGTGCCAGCAAGTTGGAGGGGTCAGGTCTTGGGACCCAGTACTTC. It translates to CASKLEGSGLGTQYF.

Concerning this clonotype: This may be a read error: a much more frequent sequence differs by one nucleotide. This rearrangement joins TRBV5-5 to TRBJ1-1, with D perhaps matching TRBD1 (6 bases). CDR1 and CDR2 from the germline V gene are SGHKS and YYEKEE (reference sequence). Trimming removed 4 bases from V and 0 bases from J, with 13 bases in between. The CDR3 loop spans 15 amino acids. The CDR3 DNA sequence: TGTGCCAGCAGCCTAGGGGGGCGAATGAACACTGAAGCTTTCTTT. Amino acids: CASSLGGRMNTEAFF.

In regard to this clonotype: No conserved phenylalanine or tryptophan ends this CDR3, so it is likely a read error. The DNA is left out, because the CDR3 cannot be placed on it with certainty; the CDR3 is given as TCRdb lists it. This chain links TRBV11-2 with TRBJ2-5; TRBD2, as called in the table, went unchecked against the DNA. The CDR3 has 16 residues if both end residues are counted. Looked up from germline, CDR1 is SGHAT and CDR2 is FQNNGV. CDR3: CASRSRDSAHQETQDL.

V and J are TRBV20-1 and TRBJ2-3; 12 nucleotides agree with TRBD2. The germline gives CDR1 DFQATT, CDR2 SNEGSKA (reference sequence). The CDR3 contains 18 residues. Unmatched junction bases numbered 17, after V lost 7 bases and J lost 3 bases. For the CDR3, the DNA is TGCAGTGACCCTTTCAAGACTAGCGGGGGAGGGGGGACAGATACGCAGTATTTT. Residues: CSDPFKTSGGGGTDTQYF.